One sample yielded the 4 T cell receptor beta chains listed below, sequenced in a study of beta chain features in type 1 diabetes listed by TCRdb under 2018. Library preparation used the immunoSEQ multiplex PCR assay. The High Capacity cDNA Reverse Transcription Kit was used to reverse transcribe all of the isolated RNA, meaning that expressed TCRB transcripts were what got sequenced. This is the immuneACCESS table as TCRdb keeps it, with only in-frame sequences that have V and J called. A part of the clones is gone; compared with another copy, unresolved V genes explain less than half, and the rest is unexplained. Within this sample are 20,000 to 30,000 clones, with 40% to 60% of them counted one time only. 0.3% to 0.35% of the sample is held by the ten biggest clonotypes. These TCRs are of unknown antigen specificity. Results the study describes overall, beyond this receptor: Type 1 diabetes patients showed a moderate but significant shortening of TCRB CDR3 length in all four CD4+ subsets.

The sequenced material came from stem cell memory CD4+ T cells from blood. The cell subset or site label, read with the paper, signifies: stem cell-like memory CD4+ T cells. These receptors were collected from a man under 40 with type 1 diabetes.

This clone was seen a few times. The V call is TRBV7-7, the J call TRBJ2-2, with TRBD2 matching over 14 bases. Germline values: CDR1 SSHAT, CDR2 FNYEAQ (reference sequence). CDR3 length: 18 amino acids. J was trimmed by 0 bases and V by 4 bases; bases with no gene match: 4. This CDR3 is CASSSGLAGVTNTGELFF. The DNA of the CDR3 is TGTGCCAGCAGCTCGGGACTAGCGGGAGTAACGAACACCGGGGAGCTGTTTTTT. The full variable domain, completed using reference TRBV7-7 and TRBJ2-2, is GAGVSQSPRYKVTKRGQDVTLRCDPISSHATLYWYQQALGQGPEFLTYFNYEAQPDKSGLPSDRFSAERPEGSISTLTIQRTEQRDSAMYRCASSSGLAGVTNTGELFFGEGSRLTVL.

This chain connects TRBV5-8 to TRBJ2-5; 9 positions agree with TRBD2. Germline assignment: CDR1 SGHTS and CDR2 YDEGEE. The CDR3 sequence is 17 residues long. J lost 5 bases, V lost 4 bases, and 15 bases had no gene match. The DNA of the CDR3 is TGTGCCAGCAGCGGCGGGGGATGGAGCGGGGGGAAGGAGACCCAGTACTTC. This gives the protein CASSGGGWSGGKETQYF.

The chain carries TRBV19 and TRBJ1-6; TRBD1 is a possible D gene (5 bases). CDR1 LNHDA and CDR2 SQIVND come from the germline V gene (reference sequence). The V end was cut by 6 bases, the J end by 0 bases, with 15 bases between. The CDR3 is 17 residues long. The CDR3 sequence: CASRGGGGTSYNSPLHF. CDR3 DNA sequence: TGTGCCAGTAGAGGCGGCGGGGGGACCTCCTATAATTCACCCCTCCACTTT.

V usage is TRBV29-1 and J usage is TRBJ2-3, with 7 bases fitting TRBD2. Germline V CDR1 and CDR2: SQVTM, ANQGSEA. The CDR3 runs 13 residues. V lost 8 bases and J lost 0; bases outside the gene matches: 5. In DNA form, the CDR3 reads TGCAGCCTCCTGGGGGGGAGCACAGATACGCAGTATTTT. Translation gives CSLLGGSTDTQYF.